This T cell receptor (beta chain) is from a study of response to subunit inactivated influenza vaccine. Study observations and caveats: There was a suggestion from the authors that each seasonal influenza vaccination recruits few new T cells.

TCRdb redid the calling of the RT-PCR reads with MiXCR, one entry per CDR3 protein. This sample yields 170,000 or so distinct CDR3 sequences, of which 9.5% to 12% are seen a single time; roughly a third belongs to the top ten. The CDR3 is 15 amino acids. The V gene end was trimmed by 10 bases and the J gene end by 5 bases; junction bases not matched to a gene: 12. Germline V gene sequence: CDR1 SGHTA, CDR2 FQGNSA. A note on this clonotype: Its specificity is not known.

The sequences come from CD8+ T cells sorted from PBMCs, collected 23 months after vaccination. This sequence originates from a man aged 50 to 69 who received an inactivated influenza vaccine. The rearrangement joins TRBV7-2 to TRBJ2-5, with 11 positions matching TRBD2. CDR3 sequence (DNA): TGTGCCACTTCGGGGCTAGCGGGGGGAGTGGAGACCCAGTACTTC. Protein product: CATSGLAGGVETQYF. Combining the CDR3 with reference TRBV7-2 and TRBJ2-5 gives the whole variable domain GAGVSQSPSNKVTEKGKDVELRCDPISGHTALYWYRQSLGQGLEFLIYFQGNSAPDKSGLPSDRFSAERTGGSVSTLTIQRTQQEDSAVYLCATSGLAGGVETQYFGPGTRLLVL.